A selection of T cell receptor beta chains follows, all from one sample in a study of blood T cell repertoires in COVID-19. Assay used: immunoSEQ multiplex PCR; TCRdb lists only in-frame clones, some missing. Here the sample spans under 400,000 clones, about 89% being singletons. Sample: peripheral blood. The receptors originated from a woman under 40 with COVID-19, enrolled during active disease. Both conserved end residues are part of each CDR3. A D gene is named only where the DNA matches it firmly. Some rows mark clone size as missing; the rest say once, few, many or name a class of expanded clone.

v_call: TRBV2
j_call: TRBJ2-7
d_call: .
cdr3_length: 11
clone_size: .
cdr3_aa: CASLGLYEQYF
cdr3_nt: TGTGCCAGCCTCGGACTTTACGAGCAGTACTTC

v_call: TRBV5-6
j_call: TRBJ2-5
d_call: .
cdr3_length: 13
clone_size: .
cdr3_aa: CASSSLGAETQYF
cdr3_nt: TGTGCCAGCAGTTCTCTAGGAGCGGAGACCCAGTACTTC

v_call: TRBV9
j_call: TRBJ1-1
d_call: .
cdr3_length: 15
clone_size: .
cdr3_aa: CASSPRHGANTEAFF
cdr3_nt: TGTGCCAGCAGCCCCCGACATGGGGCAAACACTGAAGCTTTCTTT

v_call: TRBV24-1
j_call: TRBJ2-7
d_call: TRBD2
cdr3_length: 16
clone_size: .
cdr3_aa: CATSDSSSGSSYEQYF
cdr3_nt: TGTGCCACCAGTGATTCCTCTAGCGGGAGCTCCTACGAGCAGTACTTC

v_call: TRBV19
j_call: TRBJ2-7
d_call: TRBD2
cdr3_length: 15
clone_size: .
cdr3_aa: CASSTTGLADYEQYF
cdr3_nt: TGTGCCAGTAGTACTACGGGACTAGCGGATTACGAGCAGTACTTC

v_call: TRBV25-1
j_call: TRBJ2-1
d_call: TRBD2
cdr3_length: 15
clone_size: .
cdr3_aa: CASSDGVAGDNEQFF
cdr3_nt: TGTGCCAGCAGTGACGGGGTAGCGGGAGACAATGAGCAGTTCTTC

v_call: TRBV5-1
j_call: TRBJ2-7
d_call: .
cdr3_length: 12
clone_size: .
cdr3_aa: CASSSPGAEQYF
cdr3_nt: TGCGCCAGCAGCTCGCCAGGGGCCGAGCAGTACTTC

v_call: TRBV19
j_call: TRBJ2-3
d_call: TRBD2
cdr3_length: 16
clone_size: .
cdr3_aa: CASSIDTSGRTDTQYF
cdr3_nt: TGTGCCAGTAGTATAGATACTAGCGGGAGGACAGATACGCAGTATTTT

v_call: TRBV6-2/TRBV6-3
j_call: TRBJ1-2
d_call: TRBD1
cdr3_length: 20
clone_size: .
cdr3_aa: CASSSLTYRPGQKANYGYTF
cdr3_nt: TGTGCCAGCAGTTCTCTTACTTACCGACCGGGACAGAAAGCTAACTATGGCTACACCTTC

v_call: TRBV5-1
j_call: TRBJ2-3
d_call: .
cdr3_length: 14
clone_size: .
cdr3_aa: CASSLAAGGDTQYF
cdr3_nt: TGCGCCAGCAGCTTGGCGGCAGGGGGGGATACGCAGTATTTT

v_call: TRBV28
j_call: TRBJ1-1
d_call: .
cdr3_length: 15
clone_size: .
cdr3_aa: CASSSWPGPNTEAFF
cdr3_nt: TGTGCCAGCAGTTCCTGGCCGGGTCCGAACACTGAAGCTTTCTTT

v_call: TRBV5-1
j_call: TRBJ2-7
d_call: TRBD2
cdr3_length: 17
clone_size: once
cdr3_aa: CASSPSVAGLSSYEQYF
cdr3_nt: TGCGCCAGCAGCCCTAGCGTAGCGGGCCTAAGCTCCTACGAGCAGTACTTC

v_call: TRBV11-2
j_call: TRBJ2-1
d_call: .
cdr3_length: 14
clone_size: .
cdr3_aa: CASSLGGLDNEQFF
cdr3_nt: TGTGCCAGCAGCTTAGGAGGACTTGACAATGAGCAGTTCTTC

v_call: TRBV10-3
j_call: TRBJ2-6
d_call: .
cdr3_length: 14
clone_size: .
cdr3_aa: CASHTGSGANVLTF
cdr3_nt: TGTGCCAGCCATACGGGGTCTGGGGCCAACGTCCTGACTTTC

v_call: TRBV12-2
j_call: TRBJ2-7
d_call: .
cdr3_length: 14
clone_size: .
cdr3_aa: CASRPGRVHYEQYF
cdr3_nt: TGTGCAAGTCGGCCAGGCAGGGTACACTACGAGCAGTACTTC

v_call: TRBV23-1
j_call: TRBJ1-6
d_call: TRBD1
cdr3_length: 17
clone_size: .
cdr3_aa: CASRRTGRESYNSPLHF
cdr3_nt: TGCGCCAGCCGACGGACAGGGAGGGAGTCCTATAATTCACCCCTCCACTTT

v_call: TRBV28
j_call: TRBJ2-7
d_call: TRBD2
cdr3_length: 16
clone_size: .
cdr3_aa: CASSLPPGGLVVEQYF
cdr3_nt: TGTGCCAGCAGTTTACCCCCCGGGGGACTAGTAGTCGAGCAGTACTTC

v_call: TRBV2
j_call: TRBJ2-7
d_call: .
cdr3_length: 12
clone_size: .
cdr3_aa: CASSERGYEQYF
cdr3_nt: TGTGCCAGCAGTGAAAGGGGGTACGAGCAGTACTTC

v_call: TRBV28
j_call: TRBJ1-2
d_call: TRBD1
cdr3_length: 15
clone_size: .
cdr3_aa: CASSLASRTGFGYTF
cdr3_nt: TGTGCCAGCAGTTTAGCGTCCCGGACAGGGTTTGGCTACACCTTC

v_call: TRBV7-6
j_call: TRBJ2-5
d_call: .
cdr3_length: 12
clone_size: .
cdr3_aa: CASSNRQETQYF
cdr3_nt: TGTGCCAGCAGCAACAGGCAAGAGACCCAGTACTTC

v_call: TRBV28
j_call: TRBJ2-7
d_call: TRBD2
cdr3_length: 16
clone_size: .
cdr3_aa: CASSSGLAVGIYEQYF
cdr3_nt: TGTGCCAGCAGTTCCGGACTAGCCGTGGGGATATACGAGCAGTACTTC

v_call: TRBV28
j_call: TRBJ2-1
d_call: TRBD2
cdr3_length: 16
clone_size: .
cdr3_aa: CASTTGGTSSYNEQFF
cdr3_nt: TGTGCCAGCACGACGGGAGGAACGAGCTCCTACAATGAGCAGTTCTTC

v_call: TRBV27
j_call: TRBJ1-1
d_call: .
cdr3_length: 13
clone_size: .
cdr3_aa: CASSSTGRAEAFF
cdr3_nt: TGTGCCAGCAGTAGCACAGGGAGGGCTGAAGCTTTCTTT

v_call: TRBV7-2
j_call: TRBJ2-5
d_call: TRBD2
cdr3_length: 15
clone_size: .
cdr3_aa: CASSRTSGNQETQYF
cdr3_nt: TGTGCCAGCAGTAGGACTAGCGGTAACCAAGAGACCCAGTACTTC

v_call: TRBV28
j_call: TRBJ2-2
d_call: TRBD2
cdr3_length: 17
clone_size: few
cdr3_aa: CASSLPGLAGHTGELFF
cdr3_nt: TGTGCCAGCAGTTTACCCGGGCTAGCGGGGCACACCGGGGAGCTGTTTTTT

v_call: TRBV4-1
j_call: TRBJ2-1
d_call: .
cdr3_length: 14
clone_size: .
cdr3_aa: CASSQAGTYNEQFF
cdr3_nt: TGCGCCAGCAGCCAGGCGGGGACCTACAATGAGCAGTTCTTC

v_call: TRBV28
j_call: TRBJ1-2
d_call: .
cdr3_length: 14
clone_size: .
cdr3_aa: CASSFTTEGYGYTF
cdr3_nt: TGTGCCAGCAGTTTTACCACGGAGGGGTATGGCTACACCTTC

v_call: TRBV4-1
j_call: TRBJ2-7
d_call: .
cdr3_length: 16
clone_size: .
cdr3_aa: CASSLGQGFLQGEQYF
cdr3_nt: TGCGCCAGCAGCCTGGGGCAGGGGTTTTTACAGGGCGAGCAGTACTTC

v_call: TRBV7-6
j_call: TRBJ2-5
d_call: TRBD2
cdr3_length: 15
clone_size: once
cdr3_aa: CASSSTGTSFETQYF
cdr3_nt: TGTGCCAGCAGCTCAACCGGGACTAGCTTCGAGACCCAGTACTTC

v_call: TRBV5-1
j_call: TRBJ2-7
d_call: .
cdr3_length: 11
clone_size: .
cdr3_aa: CASRGGLEQYF
cdr3_nt: TGCGCCAGCAGGGGGGGGCTCGAGCAGTACTTC

v_call: TRBV5-5
j_call: TRBJ2-1
d_call: TRBD1
cdr3_length: 14
clone_size: once
cdr3_aa: CASSPVGTDNEQFF
cdr3_nt: TGTGCCAGCAGCCCGGTAGGGACAGACAATGAGCAGTTCTTC

v_call: TRBV4-1
j_call: TRBJ1-5
d_call: .
cdr3_length: 15
clone_size: .
cdr3_aa: CASSPTPGGNQPQHF
cdr3_nt: TGCGCCAGCAGCCCCACCCCAGGGGGCAATCAGCCCCAGCATTTT

v_call: TRBV10-1
j_call: TRBJ2-5
d_call: .
cdr3_length: 18
clone_size: .
cdr3_aa: CASSDPFEAESSQETQYF
cdr3_nt: TGCGCCAGCAGTGACCCTTTCGAAGCGGAGTCATCCCAAGAGACCCAGTACTTC

v_call: TRBV3-1/TRBV3-2
j_call: TRBJ1-1
d_call: TRBD1
cdr3_length: 17
clone_size: .
cdr3_aa: CASAPHRGGLMNTEAFF
cdr3_nt: TGTGCCAGCGCCCCCCACAGGGGTGGTCTTATGAACACTGAAGCTTTCTTT

v_call: TRBV27
j_call: TRBJ1-5
d_call: .
cdr3_length: 13
clone_size: .
cdr3_aa: CASSLSGRKPQHF
cdr3_nt: TGTGCCAGCAGTTTATCAGGGAGGAAGCCCCAGCATTTT

v_call: TRBV24-1
j_call: TRBJ2-4
d_call: .
cdr3_length: 17
clone_size: .
cdr3_aa: CATSSSGGAGAKNIQYF
cdr3_nt: TGTGCCACCAGTTCGAGTGGGGGCGCTGGAGCCAAAAACATTCAGTACTTC

v_call: TRBV7-2
j_call: TRBJ2-1
d_call: .
cdr3_length: 15
clone_size: .
cdr3_aa: CASSLSQRPNNEQFF
cdr3_nt: TGTGCCAGCAGCTTAAGCCAGAGGCCTAACAATGAGCAGTTCTTC

v_call: TRBV5-1
j_call: TRBJ2-1
d_call: TRBD1
cdr3_length: 15
clone_size: .
cdr3_aa: CASSPDRVSYNEQFF
cdr3_nt: TGCGCCAGCAGCCCCGACAGGGTGTCCTACAATGAGCAGTTCTTC

v_call: TRBV7-2
j_call: TRBJ2-7
d_call: .
cdr3_length: 11
clone_size: .
cdr3_aa: CASSEIYEQYF
cdr3_nt: TGTGCCAGCAGCGAGATTTACGAGCAGTACTTC

v_call: TRBV5-1
j_call: TRBJ1-2
d_call: .
cdr3_length: 12
clone_size: .
cdr3_aa: CASSLSSYGYTF
cdr3_nt: TGCGCCAGCAGCTTGAGCTCCTATGGCTACACCTTC

v_call: TRBV4-3
j_call: TRBJ2-7
d_call: .
cdr3_length: 12
clone_size: .
cdr3_aa: CASSSYGDEQYF
cdr3_nt: TGCGCCAGCAGCTCTTACGGGGACGAGCAGTACTTC